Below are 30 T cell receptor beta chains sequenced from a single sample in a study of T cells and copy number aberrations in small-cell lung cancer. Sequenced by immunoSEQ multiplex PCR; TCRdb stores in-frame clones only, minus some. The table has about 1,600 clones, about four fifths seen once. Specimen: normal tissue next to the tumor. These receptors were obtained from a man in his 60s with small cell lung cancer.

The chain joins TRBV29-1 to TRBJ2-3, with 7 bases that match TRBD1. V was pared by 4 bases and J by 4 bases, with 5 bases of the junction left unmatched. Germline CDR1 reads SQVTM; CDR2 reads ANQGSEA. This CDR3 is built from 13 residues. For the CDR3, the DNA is TGCAGCGTTGCGGACAGGAGAGCAGATACGCAGTATTTT. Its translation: CSVADRRADTQYF.

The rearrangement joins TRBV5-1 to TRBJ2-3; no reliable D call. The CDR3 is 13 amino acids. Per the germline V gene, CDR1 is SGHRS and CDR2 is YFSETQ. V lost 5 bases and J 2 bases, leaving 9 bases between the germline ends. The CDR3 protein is CASRLDDTDTQYF. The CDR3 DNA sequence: TGCGCCAGCAGGTTAGATGACACAGATACGCAGTATTTT.

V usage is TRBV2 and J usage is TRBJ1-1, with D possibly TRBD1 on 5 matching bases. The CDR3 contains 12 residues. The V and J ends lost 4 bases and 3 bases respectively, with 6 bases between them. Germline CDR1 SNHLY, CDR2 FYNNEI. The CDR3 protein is CASSGGDTEAFF. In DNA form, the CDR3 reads TGTGCCAGCAGTGGAGGGGACACTGAAGCTTTCTTT.

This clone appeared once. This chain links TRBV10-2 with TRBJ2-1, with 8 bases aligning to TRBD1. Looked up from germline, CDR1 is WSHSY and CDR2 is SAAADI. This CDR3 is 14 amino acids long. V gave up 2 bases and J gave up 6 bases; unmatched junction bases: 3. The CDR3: CASSEIGQGNEQFF. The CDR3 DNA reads TGCGCCAGCAGTGAGATCGGACAGGGCAATGAGCAGTTCTTC.

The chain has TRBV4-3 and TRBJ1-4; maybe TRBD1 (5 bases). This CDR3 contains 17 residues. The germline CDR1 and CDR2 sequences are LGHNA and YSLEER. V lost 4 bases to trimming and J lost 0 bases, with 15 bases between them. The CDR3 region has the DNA TGCGCCAGCAGCCTTTCCGGGACCGTGGCAACTAATGAAAAACTGTTTTTT. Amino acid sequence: CASSLSGTVATNEKLFF.

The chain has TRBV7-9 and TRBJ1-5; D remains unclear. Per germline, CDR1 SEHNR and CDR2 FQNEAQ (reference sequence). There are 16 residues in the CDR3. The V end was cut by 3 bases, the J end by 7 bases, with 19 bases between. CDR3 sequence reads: CASSFGDTGGSQPQHF. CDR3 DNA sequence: TGTGCCAGCAGCTTCGGCGACACGGGCGGGTCACAGCCCCAGCATTTT. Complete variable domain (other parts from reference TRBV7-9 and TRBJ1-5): DTGVSQNPRHKITKRGQNVTFRCDPISEHNRLYWYRQTLGQGPEFLTYFQNEAQLEKSRLLSDRFSAERPKGSFSTLEIQRTEQGDSAMYLCASSFGDTGGSQPQHFGDGTRLSIL.

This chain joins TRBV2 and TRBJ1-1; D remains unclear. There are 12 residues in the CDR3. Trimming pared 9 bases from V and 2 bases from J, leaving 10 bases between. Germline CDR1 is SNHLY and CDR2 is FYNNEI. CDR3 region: CARKYSNTEAFF. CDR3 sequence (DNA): TGTGCCAGAAAGTACAGTAACACTGAAGCTTTCTTT.

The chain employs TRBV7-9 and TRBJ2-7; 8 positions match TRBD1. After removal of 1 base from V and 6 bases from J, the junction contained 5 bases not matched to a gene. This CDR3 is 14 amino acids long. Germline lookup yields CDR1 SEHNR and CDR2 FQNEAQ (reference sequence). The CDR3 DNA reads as TGTGCCAGCAGCTTAGGGGACAGGTCGGGCGAGCAGTACTTC. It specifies CASSLGDRSGEQYF.

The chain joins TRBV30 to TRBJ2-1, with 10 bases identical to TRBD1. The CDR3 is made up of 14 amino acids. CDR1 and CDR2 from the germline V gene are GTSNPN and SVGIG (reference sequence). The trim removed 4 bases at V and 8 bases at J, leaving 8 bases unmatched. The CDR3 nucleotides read TGTGCCTGGAAGGGGACAGGGGAGTCCGATGAGCAGTTCTTC. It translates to CAWKGTGESDEQFF. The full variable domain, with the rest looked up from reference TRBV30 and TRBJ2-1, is SQTIHQWPATLVQPVGSPLSLECTVEGTSNPNLYWYRQAAGRGLQLLFYSVGIGQISSEVPQNLSASRPQDRQFILSSKKLLLSDSGFYLCAWKGTGESDEQFFGPGTRLTVL.

CDR3 region: CASSLRATNEKLFF. Written as DNA, the CDR3 is TGTGCCAGCAGCCTGAGAGCAACTAATGAAAAACTGTTTTTT. V usage is TRBV9 and J usage is TRBJ1-4; D call uncertain. Trimming removed 4 bases from V and 0 bases from J, with 7 bases in between. The CDR3 sequence is 14 residues long. The germline CDR1 and CDR2 sequences are SGDLS and YYNGEE.

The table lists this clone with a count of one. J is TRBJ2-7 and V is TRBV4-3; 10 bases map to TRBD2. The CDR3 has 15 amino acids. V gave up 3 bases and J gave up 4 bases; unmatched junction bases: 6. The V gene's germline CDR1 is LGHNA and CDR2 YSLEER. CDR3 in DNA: TGCGCCAGCAGCCAGGAGCGGGGGGGAGGGTACGAGCAGTACTTC. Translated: CASSQERGGGYEQYF.

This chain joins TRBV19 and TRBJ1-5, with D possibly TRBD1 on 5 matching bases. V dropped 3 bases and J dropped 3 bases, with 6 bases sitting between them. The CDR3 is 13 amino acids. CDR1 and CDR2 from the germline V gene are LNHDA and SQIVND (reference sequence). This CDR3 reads CASSMGPNQPQHF. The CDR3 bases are TGTGCCAGTAGTATGGGGCCCAATCAGCCCCAGCATTTT.

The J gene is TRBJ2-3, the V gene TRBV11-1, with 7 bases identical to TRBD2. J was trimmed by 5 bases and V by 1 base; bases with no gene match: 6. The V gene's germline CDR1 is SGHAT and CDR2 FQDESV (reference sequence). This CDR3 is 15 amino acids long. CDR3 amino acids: CASSLERDSRDTQYF. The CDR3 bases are TGTGCCAGCAGCTTAGAGCGGGACTCACGAGATACGCAGTATTTT.

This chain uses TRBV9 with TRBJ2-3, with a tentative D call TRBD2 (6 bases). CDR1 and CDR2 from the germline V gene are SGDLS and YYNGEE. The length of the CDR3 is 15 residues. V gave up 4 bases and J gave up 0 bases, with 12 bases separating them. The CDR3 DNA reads TGTGCCAGCAGCTCATATAGCGGAAGCACAGATACGCAGTATTTT. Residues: CASSSYSGSTDTQYF. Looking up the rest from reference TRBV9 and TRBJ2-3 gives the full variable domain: DSGVTQTPKHLITATGQRVTLRCSPRSGDLSVYWYQQSLDQGLQFLIQYYNGEERAKGNILERFSAQQFPDLHSELNLSSLELGDSALYFCASSSYSGSTDTQYFGPGTRLTVL.

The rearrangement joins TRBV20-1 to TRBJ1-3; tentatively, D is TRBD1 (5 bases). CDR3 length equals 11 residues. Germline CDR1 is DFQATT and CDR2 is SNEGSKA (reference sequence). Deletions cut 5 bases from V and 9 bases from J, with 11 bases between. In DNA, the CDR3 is TGCAGTGCTTCGGGGGGGACCACCATATATTTT. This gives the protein CSASGGTTIYF.

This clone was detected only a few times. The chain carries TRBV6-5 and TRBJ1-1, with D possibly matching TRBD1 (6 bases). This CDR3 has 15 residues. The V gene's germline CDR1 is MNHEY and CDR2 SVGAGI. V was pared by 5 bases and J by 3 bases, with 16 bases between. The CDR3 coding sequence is TGTGCCAGCAGTCAGGGGTCGGCGGGGTACACTGAAGCTTTCTTT. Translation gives CASSQGSAGYTEAFF.

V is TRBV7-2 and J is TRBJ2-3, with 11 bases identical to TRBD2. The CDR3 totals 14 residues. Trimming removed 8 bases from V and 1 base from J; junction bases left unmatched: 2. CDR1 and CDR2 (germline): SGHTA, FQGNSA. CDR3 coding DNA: TGTGCCAGCGGACTAGCGGGTGGCACAGATACGCAGTATTTT. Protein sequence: CASGLAGGTDTQYF.

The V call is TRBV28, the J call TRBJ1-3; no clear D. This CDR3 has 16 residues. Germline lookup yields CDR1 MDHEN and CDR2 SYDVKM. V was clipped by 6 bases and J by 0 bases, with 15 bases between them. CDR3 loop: CASRIREIGSGNTIYF. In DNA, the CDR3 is TGTGCCAGCAGAATTCGGGAGATCGGCTCTGGAAACACCATATATTTT.

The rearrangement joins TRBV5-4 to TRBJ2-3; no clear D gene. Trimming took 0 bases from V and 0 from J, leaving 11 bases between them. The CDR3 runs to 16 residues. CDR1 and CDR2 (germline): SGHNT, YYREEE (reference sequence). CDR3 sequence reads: CASSLARQPSTDTQYF. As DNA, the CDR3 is TGTGCCAGCAGCTTGGCACGACAACCTAGCACAGATACGCAGTATTTT.

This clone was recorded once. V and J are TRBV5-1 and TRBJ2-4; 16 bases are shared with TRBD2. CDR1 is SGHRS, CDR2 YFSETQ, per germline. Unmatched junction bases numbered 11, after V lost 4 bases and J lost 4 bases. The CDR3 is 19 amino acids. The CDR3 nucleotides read TGCGCCAGCAGCACAAATCCGGGACTAGCGGGGGGGGTAAAAAACATTCAGTACTTC. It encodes CASSTNPGLAGGVKNIQYF. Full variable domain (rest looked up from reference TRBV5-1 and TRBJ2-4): KAGVTQTPRYLIKTRGQQVTLSCSPISGHRSVSWYQQTPGQGLQFLFEYFSETQRNKGNFPGRFSGRQFSNSRSEMNVSTLELGDSALYLCASSTNPGLAGGVKNIQYFGAGTRLSVL.

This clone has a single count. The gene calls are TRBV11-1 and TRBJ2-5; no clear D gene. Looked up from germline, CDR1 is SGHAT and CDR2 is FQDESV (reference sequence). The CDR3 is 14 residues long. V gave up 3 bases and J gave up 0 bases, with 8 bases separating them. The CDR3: CASSFDVYQETQYF. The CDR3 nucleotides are TGTGCCAGCAGCTTTGATGTGTACCAAGAGACCCAGTACTTC.

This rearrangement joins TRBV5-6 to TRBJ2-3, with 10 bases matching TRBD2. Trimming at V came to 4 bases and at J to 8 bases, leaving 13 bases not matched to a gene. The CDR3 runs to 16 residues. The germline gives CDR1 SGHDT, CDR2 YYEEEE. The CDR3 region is CASSLPAGGPPGTQYF. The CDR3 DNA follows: TGTGCCAGCAGCCTCCCAGCGGGAGGGCCCCCGGGTACGCAGTATTTT.

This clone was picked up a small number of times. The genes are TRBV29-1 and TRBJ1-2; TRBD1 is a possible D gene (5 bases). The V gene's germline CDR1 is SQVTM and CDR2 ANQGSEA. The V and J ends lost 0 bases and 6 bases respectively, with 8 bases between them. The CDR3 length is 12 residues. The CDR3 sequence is CSVEEETDGYTF. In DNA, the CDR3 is TGCAGCGTTGAAGAAGAGACAGATGGCTACACCTTC.

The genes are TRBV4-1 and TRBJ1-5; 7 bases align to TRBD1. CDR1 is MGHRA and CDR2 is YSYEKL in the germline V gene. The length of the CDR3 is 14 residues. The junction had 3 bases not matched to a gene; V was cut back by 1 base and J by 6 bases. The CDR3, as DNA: TGCGCCAGCAGCCAAGGGTACAGGGGTCAGCCCCAGCATTTT. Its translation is CASSQGYRGQPQHF.

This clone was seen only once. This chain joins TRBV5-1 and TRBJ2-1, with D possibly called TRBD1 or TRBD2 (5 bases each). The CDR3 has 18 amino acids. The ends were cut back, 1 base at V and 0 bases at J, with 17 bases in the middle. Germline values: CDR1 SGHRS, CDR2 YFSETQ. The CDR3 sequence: CASSLLLSGAGSYNEQFF. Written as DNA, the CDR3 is TGCGCCAGCAGCTTGCTCCTTTCCGGGGCAGGCTCCTACAATGAGCAGTTCTTC.

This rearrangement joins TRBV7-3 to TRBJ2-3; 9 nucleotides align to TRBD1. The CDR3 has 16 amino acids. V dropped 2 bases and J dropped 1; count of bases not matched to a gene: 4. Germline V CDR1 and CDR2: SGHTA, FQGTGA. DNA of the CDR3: TGTGCCAGCAGCTTAGTGGGACAGGGAGGCACAGATACGCAGTATTTT. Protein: CASSLVGQGGTDTQYF.

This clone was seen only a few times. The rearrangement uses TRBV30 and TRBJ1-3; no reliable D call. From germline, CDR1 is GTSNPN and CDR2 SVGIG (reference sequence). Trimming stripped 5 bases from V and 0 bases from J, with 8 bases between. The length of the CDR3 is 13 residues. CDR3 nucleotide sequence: TGTGCCTGGTCCCCGAGCTCTGGAAACACCATATATTTT. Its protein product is CAWSPSSGNTIYF.

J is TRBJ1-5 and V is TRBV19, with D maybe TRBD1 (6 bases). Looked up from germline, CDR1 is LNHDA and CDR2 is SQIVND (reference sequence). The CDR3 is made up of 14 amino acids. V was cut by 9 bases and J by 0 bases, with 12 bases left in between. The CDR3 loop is CASRTDYSNQPQHF. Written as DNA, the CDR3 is TGTGCCAGCCGGACAGACTATAGCAATCAGCCCCAGCATTTT.

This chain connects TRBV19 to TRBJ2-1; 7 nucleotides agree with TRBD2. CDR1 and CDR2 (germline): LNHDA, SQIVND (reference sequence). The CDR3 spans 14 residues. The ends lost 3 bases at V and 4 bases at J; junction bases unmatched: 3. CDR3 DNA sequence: TGTGCCAGTAGTATGGGAGCGGGATACAATGAGCAGTTCTTC. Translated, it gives CASSMGAGYNEQFF.

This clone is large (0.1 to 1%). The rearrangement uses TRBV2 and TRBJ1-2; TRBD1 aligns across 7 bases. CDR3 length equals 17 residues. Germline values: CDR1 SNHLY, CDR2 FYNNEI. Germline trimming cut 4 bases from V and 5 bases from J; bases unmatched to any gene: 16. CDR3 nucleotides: TGTGCCAGCAGTGGCGGCGGAAATTCCGGGACAGAGTATGGCTACACCTTC. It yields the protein CASSGGGNSGTEYGYTF.